The 23 T cell receptor beta chains below come from one sample, sequenced in a study of CD8 T cells in Susac syndrome. The authors reverse transcribed roughly 0.5 to 1 ug RNA with random hexamers. TCRdb reprocessed the immunoSEQ multiplex PCR reads with MiXCR, giving one entry per CDR3 protein. The sample consists of about 190,000 distinct CDR3 sequences, around 93% of them appearing once. The sequencing input was CD8+ T cells from PBMCs. Every receptor here comes from a human donor with Susac syndrome.

This chain joins TRBV29-1 and TRBJ1-5; D gene uncertain. The V end lost 5 bases, the J end lost 2 bases, and 16 bases lay between the germline ends. Germline CDR1 and CDR2: SQVTM and ANQGSEA. The length of the CDR3 is 15 residues. Here the CDR3 DNA reads TGCAGCGTTTCGAGGGAAATTCGGTGCAATCAGCCCCAGCATTTT. It specifies CSVSREIRCNQPQHF.

The rearrangement links TRBV3-1 to TRBJ2-3; 11 nucleotides agree with TRBD2. The J segment lost 2 bases and the V segment lost 7 bases, leaving 8 bases of the junction unmatched. The CDR3 length is 16 residues. Germline CDR1 is LGHDT and CDR2 is YNNKEL (reference sequence). CDR3: CASTLGTSGYTDTQYF. Written as DNA, the CDR3 is TGTGCCAGCACCTTAGGGACTAGCGGATACACAGATACGCAGTATTTT.

V is TRBV20-1 and J is TRBJ2-2; TRBD2 might be the D (6 bases). V dropped 1 base and J dropped 1 base, with 10 bases sitting between them. The CDR3 is made up of 15 amino acids. Germline V gene data show CDR1 as DFQATT and CDR2 as SNEGSKA (reference sequence). CDR3 sequence: CSARGGTGNTGELFF. The CDR3 nucleotides are TGCAGTGCTAGAGGCGGGACGGGGAACACCGGGGAGCTGTTTTTT.

This CDR3 is CSVAGTGKNIQYF. CDR3 DNA: TGCAGCGTAGCCGGGACAGGGAAAAACATTCAGTACTTC. The chain uses TRBV29-1 and TRBJ2-4, with 9 bases matching TRBD1. The CDR3 extends over 13 amino acids. Germline CDR1 and CDR2: SQVTM and ANQGSEA. After removal of 6 bases from V and 4 bases from J, the junction contained 4 bases not matched to a gene. Using reference TRBV29-1 and TRBJ2-4 for the parts outside the CDR3, the full variable domain is SAVISQKPSRDICQRGTSLTIQCQVDSQVTMMFWYRQQPGQSLTLIATANQGSEATYESGFVIDKFPISRPNLTFSTLTVSNMSPEDSSIYLCSVAGTGKNIQYFGAGTRLSVL.

The rearrangement joins TRBV4-1 to TRBJ2-1; D gene unclear. Looked up from germline, CDR1 is MGHRA and CDR2 is YSYEKL. The CDR3 runs 13 residues. V was cut by 2 bases and J by 6 bases, with 8 bases left in between. The CDR3 here is CASSQYLANEQFF. The CDR3 DNA is TGCGCCAGCAGCCAATATTTAGCCAATGAGCAGTTCTTC.

This chain uses TRBV24-1 with TRBJ2-1, with TRBD2 identical over 10 bases. The germline CDR1 and CDR2 sequences are KGHDR and SFDVKD. Germline trimming cut 9 bases from V and 4 bases from J; bases unmatched to any gene: 8. This CDR3 is built from 15 residues. The CDR3 sequence: CATASGLADYNEQFF. The CDR3 DNA reads TGTGCCACCGCAAGTGGACTAGCGGATTACAATGAGCAGTTCTTC.

The gene calls are TRBV12-3 or TRBV12-4 and TRBJ1-1; 9 nucleotides line up with TRBD1. The CDR3 sequence is 14 residues long. Unmatched junction bases numbered 6, after V lost 6 bases and J lost 4 bases. CDR3 residues: CASSSGTGITEAFF. CDR3 sequence (DNA): TGTGCCAGCAGCTCCGGGACAGGGATCACTGAAGCTTTCTTT.

V usage is TRBV4-2 and J usage is TRBJ2-1; 7 bases agree with TRBD1. This CDR3 spans 15 amino acids. Germline-derived CDR1 and CDR2 are LGHNA and YNFKEQ. The J segment lost 3 bases and the V segment lost 2 bases, leaving 4 bases of the junction unmatched. CDR3 DNA: TGTGCCAGCAGCCAACCGACAGGGAACTACAATGAGCAGTTCTTC. Protein product: CASSQPTGNYNEQFF.

The rearrangement joins TRBV27 to TRBJ2-3, with a weak D call TRBD1 (5 bases). This CDR3 is built from 14 residues. CDR1 is MNHEY and CDR2 is SMNVEV in the germline V gene (reference sequence). The ends were cut back, 1 base at V and 6 bases at J, with 11 bases in the middle. CDR3 coding DNA: TGTGCCAGCAGTTTATGGTCCCAGGGCGATACGCAGTATTTT. This encodes CASSLWSQGDTQYF.

The V gene is TRBV7-2, the J gene TRBJ2-1, with TRBD2 matching over 9 bases. J was trimmed by 15 bases and V by 5 bases; bases with no gene match: 17. This CDR3 has 15 residues. CDR1 is SGHTA and CDR2 is FQGNSA in the germline V gene. This CDR3 is CASSMNSGGPSEGFF. CDR3 DNA sequence: TGTGCCAGCAGCATGAACAGCGGGGGGCCGTCGGAGGGGTTCTTC.

The chain is built from TRBV5-1 and TRBJ2-1; possible D gene TRBD2, 6 bases. Germline CDR1 and CDR2: SGHRS and YFSETQ. This CDR3 contains 15 residues. Trimming pared 0 bases from V and 5 bases from J, leaving 12 bases between. The CDR3 region is CASSLDTAGDNEQFF. Here the CDR3 DNA reads TGCGCCAGCAGCTTGGATACAGCGGGTGACAATGAGCAGTTCTTC.

The chain links TRBV7-2 to TRBJ2-5; D gene uncertain. Germline V lookup: CDR1 SGHTA, CDR2 FQGNSA. The CDR3 totals 15 residues. Trimming removed 5 bases from V and 1 base from J, with 14 bases in between. The CDR3 is CASSPFRRAQETQYF. CDR3 coding DNA: TGTGCCAGCAGCCCGTTTCGAAGGGCCCAAGAGACCCAGTACTTC.

The CDR3 coding sequence is TGCAGTGCTAGAGATCAGGGACAGGGGGCCTACGAGCAGTACTTC. Translation: CSARDQGQGAYEQYF. The chain uses TRBV20-1 and TRBJ2-7; 11 bases are shared with TRBD1. V was pared by 0 bases and J by 2 bases, with 3 bases of the junction left unmatched. The CDR3 has 15 residues. Per the germline V gene, CDR1 is DFQATT and CDR2 is SNEGSKA (reference sequence).

This clonotype showed up just once. The J gene is TRBJ2-3, the V gene TRBV4-2, with 11 bases that match TRBD2. J lost 2 bases, V lost 3 bases, and 13 bases had no gene match. The CDR3 sequence is 19 residues long. CDR1 is LGHNA, CDR2 YNFKEQ, per germline. The CDR3 loop is CASSHVPGLAEKDTDTQYF. The CDR3 DNA is TGTGCCAGCAGCCATGTCCCGGGACTAGCGGAGAAGGACACAGATACGCAGTATTTT.

This chain links TRBV12-3 or TRBV12-4 with TRBJ1-2, with D possibly TRBD1 on 5 matching bases. CDR3 size: 15 residues. Trimming cost V 6 bases and J 3 bases, with 17 bases left between them. Here the CDR3 reads CASSPARRGHYGYTF. The DNA for the CDR3 is TGTGCCAGCAGCCCCGCCCGGCGGGGACACTATGGCTACACCTTC.

The chain recombines TRBV30 with TRBJ2-1; D is unresolved. The CDR3 loop spans 14 amino acids. V was cut by 0 bases and J by 3 bases, with 9 bases left in between. Germline V gene lookup returns CDR1 GTSNPN and CDR2 SVGIG (reference sequence). CDR3 amino acids: CAWSVSEIYNEQFF. CDR3 coding DNA: TGTGCCTGGAGTGTGAGCGAGATCTACAATGAGCAGTTCTTC.

V gene TRBV21-1 combines with J gene TRBJ1-2. TRBV21-1 corresponds to a pseudogene. The CDR3 loop spans 15 amino acids. The CDR3 loop reads CASSNESARSYGYTF. The DNA for the CDR3 is TGTGCCAGCAGCAACGAGTCCGCGAGAAGCTATGGCTACACCTTC.

This chain joins TRBV19 and TRBJ2-2, with 12 bases aligning to TRBD2. The CDR3 covers 14 residues. Unmatched junction bases numbered 2, after V lost 6 bases and J lost 6 bases. CDR1 and CDR2 (germline): LNHDA, SQIVND (reference sequence). The CDR3 DNA reads as TGTGCCAGTAGACTAGCGGGAGGATCCGGGGAGCTGTTTTTT. Its protein product is CASRLAGGSGELFF.

This clonotype is a singleton in its sample. The chain joins TRBV30 to TRBJ2-7, with D hard to call. Trimming took 6 bases from V and 0 from J, leaving 9 bases between them. The CDR3 covers 12 residues. In germline, CDR1 is GTSNPN, CDR2 SVGIG (reference sequence). CDR3 DNA: TGTGCCTGCACCAGAAACTCCTACGAGCAGTACTTC. It codes for CACTRNSYEQYF.

V gene TRBV29-1 combines with J gene TRBJ1-1; 7 bases fit TRBD1. The germline gives CDR1 SQVTM, CDR2 ANQGSEA. V lost 7 bases, J lost 1 base, and 6 bases stayed unmatched. CDR3 length: 13 amino acids. The CDR3 coding sequence is TGCAGCGAACTAGGGACAGAGAACACTGAAGCTTTCTTT. Its protein is CSELGTENTEAFF.

V and J are TRBV13 and TRBJ1-1, with 9 bases lining up with TRBD1. The CDR3 covers 16 residues. J was trimmed by 4 bases and V by 5 bases; bases with no gene match: 11. Germline assignment: CDR1 PRHDT and CDR2 FYEKMQ (reference sequence). CDR3 protein: CASSPPGQGSGTEAFF. The CDR3 bases are TGTGCCAGCAGCCCCCCGGGACAGGGATCGGGCACTGAAGCTTTCTTT.

The chain has TRBV3-1 and TRBJ2-7; a possible D gene is TRBD2 (5 bases). V was pared by 2 bases and J by 6 bases, with 17 bases between. The CDR3 runs 15 residues. Germline lookup yields CDR1 LGHDT and CDR2 YNNKEL (reference sequence). The CDR3 protein is CASSQYYAGLSEQYF. The CDR3 bases are TGTGCCAGCAGCCAATATTACGCAGGACTCTCCGAGCAGTACTTC.

The J gene is TRBJ1-3, the V gene TRBV11-2, with D unclear. The CDR3 sequence is 14 residues long. The germline V and J ends were trimmed by 2 bases and 0 bases, with 5 bases remaining between them. In germline, CDR1 is SGHAT, CDR2 FQNNGV. This CDR3 reads CASSLSNSGNTIYF. The CDR3 DNA follows: TGTGCCAGCAGCTTAAGCAACTCTGGAAACACCATATATTTT.